This T cell receptor (beta chain) was sequenced during a study of T cell responses to AZD1222 COVID-19 vaccine. This CDR3 comprises 14 residues. V was pared by 0 bases and J by 0 bases, with 5 bases between. CDR1 SGHRS and CDR2 YFSETQ come from the germline V gene. Broader study findings: Recipients of two AZD1222 doses showed rising Spike-specific TCR breadth and depth. Regions 160-218 and 743-854 dominated among vaccine-associated CD4 TCRs spanning spike. Most donors were white British and more were female, and clonal diversity was possibly underestimated. Nearly half of spike-specific TCRs reportedly target unmutated variant regions.

This clone has only one observation. What it recognizes is unknown. Measured with immunoSEQ multiplex PCR; TCRdb has only the in-frame clones, and not every one. This table has about 150,000 clones, about 88% appearing once. The sequence derives from an adult in good health. The chain employs TRBV5-1 and TRBJ2-3; unclear D gene. The sequencing here drew on peripheral blood, taken on day 0 of AZD1222 vaccination. This CDR3 is CASSLADSTDTQYF. The CDR3 nucleotides read TGCGCCAGCAGCTTGGCGGATAGCACAGATACGCAGTATTTT.